The 27 T cell receptor beta chains reported below all come from one sample, sequenced in a study of T cells in Graves' hyperthyroidism and ophthalmopathy. Amplified TCR beta CDR3 regions derived from RNA transcripts. TCR CDR3 underwent first-round RT-PCR with the HTBI primer set. MiXCR was run by TCRdb on the multiplex PCR reads, yielding one entry per CDR3 protein. The sample shows a few hundred thousand distinct CDR3 sequences, less than 20% of them seen only once. The material sequenced was blood. The receptors were gathered from a young woman with Graves' hyperthyroidism.

About this clonotype: This may stem from a read error, because a much larger clone lies one nucleotide away. The genes are TRBV6-5 and TRBJ2-7; no clear D. Germline V gene lookup returns CDR1 MNHEY and CDR2 SVGAGI. V was cut by 2 bases and J by 3 bases, with 17 bases left in between. The CDR3 has 16 residues. In nucleotides, the CDR3 is TGTGCCAGCAGTTACCCCACAGAAGCCATGCTCTACGAGCAGTACTTC. It codes for CASSYPTEAMLYEQYF.

This clonotype turned up a few times. The J gene is TRBJ1-3, the V gene TRBV2; TRBD1 is a possible D gene (5 bases). V dropped 6 bases and J dropped 0 bases, with 9 bases sitting between them. The CDR3 covers 14 residues. In germline, CDR1 is SNHLY, CDR2 FYNNEI. Here the CDR3 DNA reads TGTGCCAGCAGGGGGCTTTCCTCTGGAAACACCATATATTTT. Protein: CASRGLSSGNTIYF.

Points on this clonotype: A much larger clonotype is one base distant, so this may be a read error. This rearrangement joins TRBV11-1 to TRBJ2-4, with D tentatively TRBD2 (6 bases). In germline, CDR1 is SGHAT, CDR2 FQDESV (reference sequence). Trimming shortened V by 4 bases and J by 5 bases, and 15 bases separated the two germline ends. The CDR3 covers 15 residues. CDR3 DNA: TGTGCCAGCAGCTCAGACATTGGCGGGGAAAACATTCAGTACTTC. It specifies CASSSDIGGENIQYF.

This clonotype was counted many times. The chain joins TRBV30 to TRBJ2-1; D may be TRBD1 (5 bases). The V gene lost 3 bases and the J gene lost 3 bases, with 6 bases spanning the gap. CDR1 is GTSNPN and CDR2 is SVGIG in the germline V gene (reference sequence). This CDR3 has 12 residues. The CDR3 region has the DNA TGTGCCTGGAGGGACATCTACAATGAGCAGTTCTTC. Translation: CAWRDIYNEQFF.

This clonotype has more than one count but fewer than ten. The chain uses TRBV7-9 and TRBJ2-7, with D unclear. The CDR3 runs to 12 residues. Germline V gene sequence: CDR1 SEHNR, CDR2 FQNEAQ (reference sequence). Trimming removed 5 bases from V and 1 base from J, with 6 bases in between. CDR3: CASSGESYEQYF. The DNA for the CDR3 is TGTGCCAGCAGCGGAGAATCCTACGAGCAGTACTTC.

This clonotype was picked up many times. The chain is built from TRBV6-1 and TRBJ2-1; no clear D. V gave up 2 bases and J gave up 2 bases, with 4 bases separating them. The CDR3 has 13 residues. CDR1 is MNHNS and CDR2 is SASEGT in the germline V gene. CDR3 nucleotide sequence: TGTGCCAGCAGTGAATTCACCTACAATGAGCAGTTCTTC. Residues: CASSEFTYNEQFF.

This clonotype was seen ten or more times. The chain recombines TRBV10-2 with TRBJ1-1; TRBD1 is a possible D gene (6 bases). The V end was cut by 6 bases, the J end by 0 bases, with 14 bases between. The germline gives CDR1 WSHSY, CDR2 SAAADI. The CDR3 extends over 15 amino acids. CDR3 nucleotide sequence: TGCGCCAGCAGAGCAAGGACAGACTTGAACACTGAAGCTTTCTTT. This sequence encodes CASRARTDLNTEAFF.

This clonotype has a count of ten or more. The J gene is TRBJ1-1, the V gene TRBV6-1; D might be TRBD1 (5 bases). The germline V and J ends were trimmed by 6 bases and 1 base, with 15 bases remaining between them. Per germline, CDR1 MNHNS and CDR2 SASEGT. The CDR3 consists of 15 residues. As DNA, the CDR3 is TGTGCCAGCAGGGAGACTTCGACAGAGAACACTGAAGCTTTCTTT. Translating gives CASRETSTENTEAFF.

This clonotype was counted a few times. The CDR3 sequence: CAIMGLDNEQFF. CDR3 in DNA: TGTGCCATCATGGGGCTAGACAATGAGCAGTTCTTC. This sequence joins TRBV10-3 and TRBJ2-1, with D possibly being TRBD1 (5 bases). The germline V and J ends were trimmed by 7 bases and 5 bases, with 9 bases remaining between them. The CDR3 consists of 12 residues. From germline, CDR1 is ENHRY and CDR2 SYGVKD.

This clonotype was observed a few times. V and J are TRBV12-3 or TRBV12-4 and TRBJ2-3; 9 bases fit TRBD2. V lost 1 base and J lost 4; bases outside the gene matches: 12. The CDR3 sequence is 18 residues long. This CDR3 is CASSLGFLGGRAPDTQYF. CDR3 bases: TGTGCCAGCAGTTTAGGGTTCTTGGGCGGGAGGGCCCCAGATACGCAGTATTTT.

The genes are TRBV10-3 and TRBJ2-7; D possibly corresponds to TRBD1 (6 bases). V lost 5 bases and J lost 2, with 13 bases in between. Germline lookup yields CDR1 ENHRY and CDR2 SYGVKD. The CDR3 contains 14 residues. CDR3: CAISIKTGPYEQYF. Here the CDR3 DNA reads TGTGCCATCAGTATAAAAACAGGGCCCTACGAGCAGTACTTC.

This clonotype was recorded many times. The rearrangement uses TRBV7-9 and TRBJ2-1; 14 bases are a match to TRBD2. V dropped 5 bases and J dropped 9; count of bases not matched to a gene: 6. The CDR3 covers 15 residues. The germline V gene encodes CDR1 SEHNR and CDR2 FQNEAQ (reference sequence). Here the CDR3 reads CASSGPGLAGAEQFF. The CDR3 bases are TGTGCCAGCAGCGGACCGGGACTAGCGGGAGCTGAGCAGTTCTTC.

This clonotype has more than one count but fewer than ten. This chain joins TRBV6-2 or TRBV6-3 and TRBJ1-5; D gene unclear. The CDR3 totals 15 residues. Per the germline V gene, CDR1 is MNHEY and CDR2 is SVGEGT. V lost 0 bases and J lost 7, with 13 bases in between. For the CDR3, the DNA is TGTGCCAGCAGTTACTCGCACGGGGTAGGGCAGCCCCAGCATTTT. Its protein is CASSYSHGVGQPQHF.

This clonotype was picked up many times. V gene TRBV9 combines with J gene TRBJ2-3; the D gene is possibly TRBD1 (6 bases). Trimming left V 2 bases short and J 5 bases short, with 9 bases between. Germline-derived CDR1 and CDR2 are SGDLS and YYNGEE. This CDR3 region has 13 residues. CDR3 residues: CASSVQGLDTQYF. The CDR3, as DNA: TGTGCCAGCAGCGTCCAGGGGTTAGATACGCAGTATTTT. Based on the CDR3 plus reference TRBV9 and TRBJ2-3, the full variable domain is DSGVTQTPKHLITATGQRVTLRCSPRSGDLSVYWYQQSLDQGLQFLIQYYNGEERAKGNILERFSAQQFPDLHSELNLSSLELGDSALYFCASSVQGLDTQYFGPGTRLTVL.

At least ten counts were recorded for this clonotype. J is TRBJ1-6 and V is TRBV27, with D uncertain. Trimming took off 2 bases at V and 8 bases at J, with 4 bases between the two ends. The CDR3 extends over 12 amino acids. From germline, CDR1 is MNHEY and CDR2 SMNVEV (reference sequence). The CDR3 loop is CASSLGHSPLHF. DNA of the CDR3: TGTGCCAGCAGTTTAGGGCATTCACCCCTCCACTTT.

This clonotype was seen repeatedly, ten times or more. V and J are TRBV20-1 and TRBJ2-7; TRBD2 matches at 10 bases. Trimming took 3 bases from V and 4 from J; bases not matched to a gene: 9. Per germline, CDR1 DFQATT and CDR2 SNEGSKA (reference sequence). This CDR3 spans 15 amino acids. The CDR3 nucleotides are TGCAGTGCTAGTCCCCGGACTAGCGGAAGATACGAGCAGTACTTC. The encoded protein is CSASPRTSGRYEQYF.

This clonotype appeared many times. This chain connects TRBV20-1 to TRBJ2-7, with 9 bases matching TRBD1. Trimming at V came to 0 bases and at J to 3 bases, leaving 6 bases not matched to a gene. The CDR3 extends over 15 amino acids. The germline gives CDR1 DFQATT, CDR2 SNEGSKA (reference sequence). Written as DNA, the CDR3 is TGCAGTGCTAGAGATAGGGCGGGACAGGGCTACGAGCAGTACTTC. This encodes CSARDRAGQGYEQYF.

The V call is TRBV28, the J call TRBJ2-2, with unresolved D. Germline lookup yields CDR1 MDHEN and CDR2 SYDVKM. The CDR3 consists of 12 residues. Between the trimmed V and J ends, which lost 8 bases and 5 bases, there was a span of 9 bases. The CDR3 spells CASGVRTGELFF. The CDR3 DNA reads as TGTGCCAGCGGCGTGAGAACCGGGGAGCTGTTTTTT.

This clonotype was counted a few times. In DNA form, the CDR3 reads TGTGCCAGCAGCCAAGAACATCTAACAGGGCAGCCCCAGCATTTT. Encoded protein: CASSQEHLTGQPQHF. The gene calls are TRBV3-1 and TRBJ1-5, with TRBD1 as a possible D gene (6 bases). The CDR3 length is 15 residues. V was shortened by 0 bases and J by 7 bases, with 13 bases between the two germline ends. The germline V gene has CDR1 LGHDT and CDR2 YNNKEL (reference sequence).

At least ten counts were recorded for this clonotype. The V and J genes are TRBV5-5 and TRBJ2-7; unclear D gene. Germline CDR1 and CDR2: SGHKS and YYEKEE (reference sequence). This CDR3 has 13 amino acids. Deletions cut 1 base from V and 7 bases from J, with 12 bases between. The DNA of the CDR3 is TGTGCCAGCAGCTTGCCCTCCTCGGTGGAGCAGTACTTC. Its translation: CASSLPSSVEQYF.

This clonotype was detected only a few times. This rearrangement joins TRBV10-2 to TRBJ2-1, with TRBD1 matching over 7 bases. The CDR3 is made up of 15 amino acids. Germline CDR1 WSHSY, CDR2 SAAADI. Losses at the gene ends were 2 bases for V and 5 bases for J; bases not matched to a gene: 6. This chain's CDR3 is CASSEIYRGHNEQFF. In DNA, the CDR3 is TGCGCCAGCAGTGAGATCTACAGGGGCCACAATGAGCAGTTCTTC.

In its sample, this clonotype was seen many times. The chain has TRBV9 and TRBJ2-1; D is possibly TRBD1 (6 bases). The length of the CDR3 is 13 residues. Trimming pared 7 bases from V and 0 bases from J, leaving 8 bases between. Germline V lookup: CDR1 SGDLS, CDR2 YYNGEE. Written as DNA, the CDR3 is TGTGCCAGCGAGGACAGCTCCTACAATGAGCAGTTCTTC. It encodes CASEDSSYNEQFF.

This clonotype has at least ten counts. The V and J genes are TRBV7-2 and TRBJ1-1; D unclear. This CDR3 has 13 amino acids. The germline V gene encodes CDR1 SGHTA and CDR2 FQGNSA. V was clipped by 0 bases and J by 4 bases, with 6 bases between them. The CDR3 here is CASSLAIFTEAFF. In DNA form, the CDR3 reads TGTGCCAGCAGCTTAGCCATTTTCACTGAAGCTTTCTTT.

Only a few counts were recorded for this clonotype. V is TRBV7-6 and J is TRBJ2-1; D is ambiguous. V shed 2 bases and J shed 5 bases, with 7 bases lying between them. The CDR3 totals 13 residues. In germline, CDR1 is SGHVS, CDR2 FNYEAQ. The DNA for the CDR3 is TGTGCCAGCAGCTTATATGTGAACAATGAGCAGTTCTTC. It yields the protein CASSLYVNNEQFF.

In its sample, this clonotype was seen a few times. V usage is TRBV6-2 or TRBV6-3 and J usage is TRBJ1-5, with TRBD1 as a possible D gene (5 bases). This CDR3 is built from 16 residues. The germline V and J ends were trimmed by 4 bases and 1 base, with 14 bases remaining between them. Germline-derived CDR1 and CDR2 are MNHEY and SVGEGT. Here the CDR3 reads CASSLGGSISNQPQHF. CDR3 DNA sequence: TGTGCCAGCAGTTTGGGGGGAAGTATCAGCAATCAGCCCCAGCATTTT.

This clonotype appeared many times. The J gene is TRBJ1-1, the V gene TRBV5-5; 8 positions agree with TRBD1. J was trimmed by 4 bases and V by 6 bases; bases with no gene match: 8. The germline CDR1 and CDR2 sequences are SGHKS and YYEKEE (reference sequence). The CDR3 is made up of 14 amino acids. CDR3 coding DNA: TGTGCCAGCATCAACAGGGGGACGGGCACTGAAGCTTTCTTT. This gives the protein CASINRGTGTEAFF.

As concerns this clonotype: Just one base apart from a much larger clone, this may be a read error. The chain has TRBV10-3 and TRBJ2-5; D is perhaps TRBD1 (5 bases). Germline lookup yields CDR1 ENHRY and CDR2 SYGVKD. V lost 2 bases and J lost 5, with 12 bases in between. The CDR3 is 14 amino acids. The CDR3 DNA is TGTGCCATCAGTGAGGGAAGGGGCTGGGAGACCCAGTACTTC. This translates into CAISEGRGWETQYF.